Listed below are T cell receptor beta chains from one sample, sequenced in a study of cytomegalovirus exposure and HLA in healthy donors. TCRdb's copy holds only in-frame clones and misses some; the assay was immunoSEQ multiplex PCR. Here the sample spans tens of thousands of clones, approximately 81% being singletons. The material sequenced was PBMCs. The receptors come from a girl aged 2-10 years in good health and CMV-seropositive. Each CDR3 is given with its conserved first and last residue. The D gene is left open where the match is weak. Only part of the rows carry a size: once, few, many, or a class if the clone is expanded.

J gene	V gene	D gene	clone size	CDR3 DNA	CDR3 protein
TRBJ1-4	TRBV27	.	.	TGTGCCAGCAGTTTTACCCGGGGGACTAATGAAAAACTGTTTTTT	CASSFTRGTNEKLFF
TRBJ2-5	TRBV30	TRBD2	.	TGTGCCTGGAATTATGGCGGGAGAGGCGAGACCCAGTACTTC	CAWNYGGRGETQYF
TRBJ2-3	TRBV30	TRBD2	.	TGTGCCTGGAGTGATAGCGGGAAGGCCACAGATACGCAGTATTTT	CAWSDSGKATDTQYF
TRBJ2-3	TRBV15	.	once	TGTGCCACCAGCCTCTTGGCGGGTATTACAGATACGCAGTATTTT	CATSLLAGITDTQYF
TRBJ1-2	TRBV5-4	.	.	TGTGCCAGCAGTCTTGTGCGGGGGGGCGACTATGGCTACACCTTC	CASSLVRGGDYGYTF
TRBJ2-5	TRBV5-6	.	.	TGTGCCAGCAGCTTTGGTGGGACTGAGACCCAGTACTTC	CASSFGGTETQYF
TRBJ2-7	TRBV19	.	.	TGTGCCAGTAGTATAGATAAGGGGATCCTTCGCGAGCAGTACTTC	CASSIDKGILREQYF
TRBJ2-1	TRBV10-3	TRBD2	.	TGTGCCACCCGACTAGCGGGAAGGAATGAGCAGTTCTTC	CATRLAGRNEQFF
TRBJ2-7	TRBV4-2	TRBD2	.	TGTGCCAGCAGCCAAGAGTCCCTAGCGGAGACCTACGAGCAGTACTTC	CASSQESLAETYEQYF
TRBJ2-5	TRBV6-5	TRBD2	.	TGTGCCAGCACTTGGACTAGCGGACAAGAGACCCAGTACTTC	CASTWTSGQETQYF
TRBJ2-2	TRBV18	TRBD1	few	TGTGCCAGCTCACCCCGGACAGGCACCGGGGAGCTGTTTTTT	CASSPRTGTGELFF
TRBJ1-2	TRBV29-1	.	.	TGCAGCGCCGGGGGAGGGGAAGGCTACACCTTC	CSAGGGEGYTF
TRBJ2-1	TRBV7-9	.	.	TGTGCCAGCAGCCCGCAACTTAACGAGCAGTTCTTC	CASSPQLNEQFF
TRBJ1-3	TRBV7-9	.	.	TGTGCCAGCAGCTTACTTACAGATTTTAGAAACACCATATATTTT	CASSLLTDFRNTIYF
TRBJ1-2	TRBV15	TRBD1	.	TGTGCCACCAGCGGGGGGACAGCGATTGAGGGTTATGGCTACACCTTC	CATSGGTAIEGYGYTF
TRBJ2-7	TRBV18	TRBD1	.	TGTGCCAGCTCACCTCCGGGACAGCCCTACGAGCAGTACTTC	CASSPPGQPYEQYF
TRBJ1-3	TRBV9	.	.	TGTGCCAGCAGCGTATATCAGGGGACCGGATCAACTGGAAACACCATATATTTT	CASSVYQGTGSTGNTIYF
TRBJ1-5	TRBV9	TRBD1	.	TGTGCCAGCAGCCGACAGGGGGCAAGCAATCAGCCCCAGCATTTT	CASSRQGASNQPQHF
TRBJ2-3	TRBV7-2	TRBD2	.	TGTGCCAGCAGCTTAGCGCGCCTAGCGGGTCCCACAGATACGCAGTATTTT	CASSLARLAGPTDTQYF
TRBJ1-2	TRBV14	.	.	TGTGCCAGCAGCCAAGATGCGAACTATGGCTACACCTTC	CASSQDANYGYTF
TRBJ1-4	TRBV6-9	TRBD1	few	TGTGCCAGCATACAGCCCGGGACAGGGAATGAAAAACTGTTTTTT	CASIQPGTGNEKLFF
TRBJ2-7	TRBV27	.	once	TGTGCCAGCAGCACACGGGGGCAGGGAGGGTACGAGCAGTACTTC	CASSTRGQGGYEQYF
TRBJ1-1	TRBV7-2	.	.	TGTGCCAGCAGCTTAGCAGGGGGGGTGAACACTGAAGCTTTCTTT	CASSLAGGVNTEAFF
TRBJ2-1	TRBV4-3	.	.	TGCGCCAGCAGCCAAGTTAGCAATGAGCAGTTCTTC	CASSQVSNEQFF
TRBJ2-3	TRBV10-3	TRBD2	.	TGTGCCATCAGTCCAGCGGGGAGGGCGTGGGATACGCAGTATTTT	CAISPAGRAWDTQYF
TRBJ2-1	TRBV29-1	TRBD1	.	TGCAGCGTTGAAGCGCCGGGACAGGGGGCAAGTGAGCAGTTCTTC	CSVEAPGQGASEQFF
TRBJ1-1	TRBV6-1	.	.	TGTGCCACCTCGGGAGGGAACACTGAAGCTTTCTTT	CATSGGNTEAFF